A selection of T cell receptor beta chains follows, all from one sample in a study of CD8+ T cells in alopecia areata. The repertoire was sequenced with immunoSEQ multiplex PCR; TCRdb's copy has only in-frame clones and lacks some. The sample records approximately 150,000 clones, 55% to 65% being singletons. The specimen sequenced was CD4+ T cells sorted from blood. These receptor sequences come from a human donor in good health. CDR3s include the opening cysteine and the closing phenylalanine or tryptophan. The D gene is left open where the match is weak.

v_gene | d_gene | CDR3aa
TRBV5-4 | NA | CASSFGGETQYF
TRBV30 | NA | CAWSAGSNQPQHF
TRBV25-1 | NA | CASSRGSNQPQHF
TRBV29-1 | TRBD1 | CSVRDDRDQSEQYF
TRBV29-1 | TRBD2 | CSVAGTSGSAGAQYF
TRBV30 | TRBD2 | CAWSTSGRMGSQFF
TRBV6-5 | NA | CASRGELAPHNEQFF
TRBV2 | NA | CASSDRENQPQHF
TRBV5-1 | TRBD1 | CASSPDRGETQYF
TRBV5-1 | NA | CASSLGLARVAEGYTF
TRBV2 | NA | CASSEEMGPYGYTF
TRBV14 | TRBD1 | CASSQSGQGRNEQFF
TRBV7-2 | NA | CASSFGTGELFF
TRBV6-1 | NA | CASRLGLGYEQYF
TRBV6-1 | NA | CASSTGTLQETQYF
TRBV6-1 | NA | CASSPGGGYGYTF
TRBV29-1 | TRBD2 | CSVRGGSASGRSIDTQYF
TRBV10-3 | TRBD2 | CAISESYRGLAGADTQYF
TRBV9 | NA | CASSERAAYGYTF
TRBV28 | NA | CASSESPWDGSYEQYF
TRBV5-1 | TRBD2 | CASSFSSGRNEQFF
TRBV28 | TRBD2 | CASSGPGGTTFTGELFF